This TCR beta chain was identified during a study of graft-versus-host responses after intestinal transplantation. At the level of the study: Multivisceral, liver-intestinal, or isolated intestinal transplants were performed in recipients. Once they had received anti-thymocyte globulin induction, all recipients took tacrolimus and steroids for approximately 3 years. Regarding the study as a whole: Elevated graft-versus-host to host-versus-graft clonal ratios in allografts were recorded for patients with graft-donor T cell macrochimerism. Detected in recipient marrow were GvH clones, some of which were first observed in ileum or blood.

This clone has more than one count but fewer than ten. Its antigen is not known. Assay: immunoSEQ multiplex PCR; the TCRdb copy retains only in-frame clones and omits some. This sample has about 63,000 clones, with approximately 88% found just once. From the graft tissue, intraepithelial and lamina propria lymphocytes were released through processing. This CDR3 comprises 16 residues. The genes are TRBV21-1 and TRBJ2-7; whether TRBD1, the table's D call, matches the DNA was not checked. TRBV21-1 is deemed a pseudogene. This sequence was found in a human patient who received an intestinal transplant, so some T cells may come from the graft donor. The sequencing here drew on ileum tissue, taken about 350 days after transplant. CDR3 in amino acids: CASSGWDRAFSYEQYF. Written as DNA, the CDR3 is TGTGCCAGCAGCGGCTGGGACAGGGCGTTCTCCTACGAGCAGTACTTC.